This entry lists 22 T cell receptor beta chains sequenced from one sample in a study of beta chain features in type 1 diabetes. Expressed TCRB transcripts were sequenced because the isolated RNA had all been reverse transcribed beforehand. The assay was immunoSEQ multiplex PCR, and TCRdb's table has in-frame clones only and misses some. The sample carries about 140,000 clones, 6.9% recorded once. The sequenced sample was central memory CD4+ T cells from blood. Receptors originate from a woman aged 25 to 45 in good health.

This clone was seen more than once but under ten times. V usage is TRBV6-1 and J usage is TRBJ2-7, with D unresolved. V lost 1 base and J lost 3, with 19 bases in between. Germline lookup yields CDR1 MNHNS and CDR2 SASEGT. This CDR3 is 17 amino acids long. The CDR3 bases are TGTGCCAGCAGTGAAGGGGCGAGAGCCGGAATCTTCTACGAGCAGTACTTC. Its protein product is CASSEGARAGIFYEQYF.

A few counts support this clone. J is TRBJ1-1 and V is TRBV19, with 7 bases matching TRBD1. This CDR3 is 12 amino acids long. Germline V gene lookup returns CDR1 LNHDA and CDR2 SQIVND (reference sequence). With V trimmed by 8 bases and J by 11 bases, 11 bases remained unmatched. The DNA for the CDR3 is TGTGCCAGTGGCACAGGGGCTCTGAATGCTTTCTTT. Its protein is CASGTGALNAFF. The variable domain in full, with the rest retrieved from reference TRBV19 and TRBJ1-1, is DGGITQSPKYLFRKEGQNVTLSCEQNLNHDAMYWYRQDPGQGLRLIYYSQIVNDFQKGDIAEGYSVSREKKESFPLTVTSAQKNPTAFYLCASGTGALNAFFGQGTRLTVV.

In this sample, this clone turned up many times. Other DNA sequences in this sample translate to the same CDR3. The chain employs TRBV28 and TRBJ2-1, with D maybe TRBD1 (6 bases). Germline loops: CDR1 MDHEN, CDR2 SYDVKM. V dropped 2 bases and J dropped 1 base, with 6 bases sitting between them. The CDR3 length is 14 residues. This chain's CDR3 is CASSLTGSYNEQFF. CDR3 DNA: TGTGCCAGCAGTTTAACAGGGTCCTACAATGAGCAGTTCTTC.

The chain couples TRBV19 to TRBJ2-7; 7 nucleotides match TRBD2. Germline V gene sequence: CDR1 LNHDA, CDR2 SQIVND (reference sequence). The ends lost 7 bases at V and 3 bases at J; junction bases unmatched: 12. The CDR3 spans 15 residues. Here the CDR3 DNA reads TGTGCCAGTAAGCTTCTACACACGGGGGGCTACGAGCAGTACTTC. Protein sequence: CASKLLHTGGYEQYF.

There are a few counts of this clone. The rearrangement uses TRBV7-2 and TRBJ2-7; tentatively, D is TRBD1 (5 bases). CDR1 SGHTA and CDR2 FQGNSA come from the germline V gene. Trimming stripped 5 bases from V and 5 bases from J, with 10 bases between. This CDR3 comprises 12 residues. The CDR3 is CASSLSGNEQYF. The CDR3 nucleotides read TGTGCCAGCAGCCTCTCAGGGAACGAGCAGTACTTC.

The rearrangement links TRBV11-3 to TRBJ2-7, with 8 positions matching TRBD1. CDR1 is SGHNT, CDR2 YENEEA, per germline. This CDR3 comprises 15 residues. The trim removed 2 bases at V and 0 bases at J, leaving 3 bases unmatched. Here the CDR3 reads CASSLRTGPSYEQYF. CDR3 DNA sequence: TGTGCCAGCAGCTTAAGGACAGGGCCCTCCTACGAGCAGTACTTC.

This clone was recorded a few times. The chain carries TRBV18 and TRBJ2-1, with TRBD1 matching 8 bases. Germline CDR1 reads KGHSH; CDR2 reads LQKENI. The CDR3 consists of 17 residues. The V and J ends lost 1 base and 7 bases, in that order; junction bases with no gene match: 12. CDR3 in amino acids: CASSPLTDRASNNEQFF. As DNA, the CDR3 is TGTGCCAGCTCACCACTGACGGACAGGGCATCCAATAATGAGCAGTTCTTC.

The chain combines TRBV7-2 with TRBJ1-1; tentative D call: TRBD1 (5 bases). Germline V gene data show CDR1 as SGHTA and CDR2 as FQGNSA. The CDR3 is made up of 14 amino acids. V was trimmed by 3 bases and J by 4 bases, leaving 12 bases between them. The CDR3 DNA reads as TGTGCCAGCAGCTTTGGGGCCGGGAGCACTGAAGCTTTCTTT. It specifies CASSFGAGSTEAFF.

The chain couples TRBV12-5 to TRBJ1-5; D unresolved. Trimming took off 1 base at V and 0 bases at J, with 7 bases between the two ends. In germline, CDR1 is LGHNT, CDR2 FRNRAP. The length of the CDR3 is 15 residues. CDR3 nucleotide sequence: TGTGCTAGTGGTTTGGGAATCTATAGCAATCAGCCCCAGCATTTT. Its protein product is CASGLGIYSNQPQHF.

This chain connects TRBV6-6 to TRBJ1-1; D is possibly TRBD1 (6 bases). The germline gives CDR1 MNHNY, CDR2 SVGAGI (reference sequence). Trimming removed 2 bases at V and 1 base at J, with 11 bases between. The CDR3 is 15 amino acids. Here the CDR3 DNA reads TGTGCCAGCAGTTACAAGTGGGGACAGAACACTGAAGCTTTCTTT. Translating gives CASSYKWGQNTEAFF.

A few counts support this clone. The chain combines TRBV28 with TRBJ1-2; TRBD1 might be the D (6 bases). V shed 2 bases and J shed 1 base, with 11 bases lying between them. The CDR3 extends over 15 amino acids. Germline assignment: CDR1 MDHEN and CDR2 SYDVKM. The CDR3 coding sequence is TGTGCCAGCAGTTTAGGGTTACAGGGTAACTATGGCTACACCTTC. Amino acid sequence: CASSLGLQGNYGYTF.

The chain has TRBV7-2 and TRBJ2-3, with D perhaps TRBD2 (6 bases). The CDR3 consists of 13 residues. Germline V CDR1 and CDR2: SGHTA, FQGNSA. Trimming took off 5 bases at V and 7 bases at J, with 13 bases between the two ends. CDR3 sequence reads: CASSPGAGYTQYF. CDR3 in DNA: TGTGCCAGCAGCCCCGGGGCGGGGTATACGCAGTATTTT. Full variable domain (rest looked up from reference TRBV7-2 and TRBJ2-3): GAGVSQSPSNKVTEKGKDVELRCDPISGHTALYWYRQSLGQGLEFLIYFQGNSAPDKSGLPSDRFSAERTGGSVSTLTIQRTQQEDSAVYLCASSPGAGYTQYFGPGTRLTVL.

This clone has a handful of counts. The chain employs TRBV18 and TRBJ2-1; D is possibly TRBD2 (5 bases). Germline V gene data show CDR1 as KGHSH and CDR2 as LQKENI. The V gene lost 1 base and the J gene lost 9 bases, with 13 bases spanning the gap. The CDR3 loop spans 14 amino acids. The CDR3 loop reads CASSPRISAFEQFF. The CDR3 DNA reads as TGTGCCAGCTCACCACGAATTAGCGCCTTTGAGCAGTTCTTC.

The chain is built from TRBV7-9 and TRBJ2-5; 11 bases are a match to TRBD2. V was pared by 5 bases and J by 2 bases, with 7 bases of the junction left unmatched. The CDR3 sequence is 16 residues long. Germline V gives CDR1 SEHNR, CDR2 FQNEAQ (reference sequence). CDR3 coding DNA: TGTGCCAGCAGCCTCTACGGGACTAGCGGACAAGAGACCCAGTACTTC. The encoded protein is CASSLYGTSGQETQYF.

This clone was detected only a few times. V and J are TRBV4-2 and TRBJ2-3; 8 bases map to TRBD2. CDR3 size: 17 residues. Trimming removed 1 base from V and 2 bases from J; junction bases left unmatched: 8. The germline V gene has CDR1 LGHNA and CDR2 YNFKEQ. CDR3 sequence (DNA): TGTGCCAGCAGCCAAGTTAACGGGGGGGACTCCACAGATACGCAGTATTTT. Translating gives CASSQVNGGDSTDTQYF.

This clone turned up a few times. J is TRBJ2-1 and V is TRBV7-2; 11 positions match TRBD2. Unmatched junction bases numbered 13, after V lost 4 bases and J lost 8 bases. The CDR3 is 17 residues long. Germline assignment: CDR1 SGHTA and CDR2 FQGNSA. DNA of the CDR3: TGTGCCAGCAGCTCCAAAGGTAGCGGGAGGGCCTGGGATGAGCAGTTCTTC. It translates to CASSSKGSGRAWDEQFF.

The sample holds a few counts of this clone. This CDR3 is CASSLANSYGYTF. The CDR3 DNA reads TGTGCCAGCAGCTTAGCGAACAGCTATGGCTACACCTTC. The genes are TRBV7-2 and TRBJ1-2, with D uncertain. Trimming stripped 0 bases from V and 4 bases from J, with 6 bases between. Germline V gene data show CDR1 as SGHTA and CDR2 as FQGNSA. The CDR3 sequence is 13 residues long. The variable domain in full, with the rest retrieved from reference TRBV7-2 and TRBJ1-2, is GAGVSQSPSNKVTEKGKDVELRCDPISGHTALYWYRQSLGQGLEFLIYFQGNSAPDKSGLPSDRFSAERTGGSVSTLTIQRTQQEDSAVYLCASSLANSYGYTFGSGTRLTVV.

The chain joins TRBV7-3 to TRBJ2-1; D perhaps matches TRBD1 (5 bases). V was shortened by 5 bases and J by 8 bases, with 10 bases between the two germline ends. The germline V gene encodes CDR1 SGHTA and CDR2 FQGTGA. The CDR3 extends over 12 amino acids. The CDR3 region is CASSPQGYEQFF. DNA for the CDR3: TGTGCCAGCAGCCCCCAGGGATATGAGCAGTTCTTC. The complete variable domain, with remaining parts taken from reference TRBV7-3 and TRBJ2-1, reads GAGVSQTPSNKVTEKGKYVELRCDPISGHTALYWYRQSLGQGPEFLIYFQGTGAADDSGLPNDRFFAVRPEGSVSTLKIQRTERGDSAVYLCASSPQGYEQFFGPGTRLTVL.

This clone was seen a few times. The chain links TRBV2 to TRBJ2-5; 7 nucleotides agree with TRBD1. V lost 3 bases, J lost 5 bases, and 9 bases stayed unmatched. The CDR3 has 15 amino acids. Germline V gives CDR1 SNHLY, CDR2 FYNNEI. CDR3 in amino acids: CASSDGRQGGETQYF. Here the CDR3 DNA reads TGTGCCAGCAGTGATGGGAGACAGGGCGGCGAGACCCAGTACTTC.

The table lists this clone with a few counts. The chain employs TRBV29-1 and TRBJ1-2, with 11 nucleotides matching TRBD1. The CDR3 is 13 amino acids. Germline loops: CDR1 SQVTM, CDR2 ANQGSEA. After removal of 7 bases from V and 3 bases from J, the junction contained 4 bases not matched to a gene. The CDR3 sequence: CSARTGGDYGYTF. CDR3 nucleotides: TGCAGCGCCAGGACAGGGGGCGACTATGGCTACACCTTC. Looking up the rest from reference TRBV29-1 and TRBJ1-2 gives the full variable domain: SAVISQKPSRDICQRGTSLTIQCQVDSQVTMMFWYRQQPGQSLTLIATANQGSEATYESGFVIDKFPISRPNLTFSTLTVSNMSPEDSSIYLCSARTGGDYGYTFGSGTRLTVV.

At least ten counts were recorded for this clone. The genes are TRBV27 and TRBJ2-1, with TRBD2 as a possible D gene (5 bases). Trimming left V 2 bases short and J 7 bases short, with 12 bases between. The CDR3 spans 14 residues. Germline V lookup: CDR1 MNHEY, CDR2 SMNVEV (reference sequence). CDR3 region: CASSLHGSVNEQFF. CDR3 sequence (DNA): TGTGCCAGCAGTTTACACGGTAGCGTAAATGAGCAGTTCTTC.

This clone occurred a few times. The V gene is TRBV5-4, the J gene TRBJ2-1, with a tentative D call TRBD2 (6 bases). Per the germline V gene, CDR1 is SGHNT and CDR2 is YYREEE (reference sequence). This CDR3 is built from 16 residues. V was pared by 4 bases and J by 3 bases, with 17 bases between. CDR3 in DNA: TGTGCCAGCAGCCCTGGTGGGACTTCCCTCTACAATGAGCAGTTCTTC. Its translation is CASSPGGTSLYNEQFF.